The clone carrying this T cell receptor (beta chain) has more than one count but fewer than ten. The target antigen is unknown. These data originate in a study of T cell repertoires in cytomegalovirus infection. Overall study results and limits: In two of eight donors, the top clonotype was HLA-C-restricted CMV-specific.

Germline CDR1 and CDR2: SGHTA and FQGTGA. This CDR3 has 17 residues. With 4 bases removed from V and 4 bases from J, the gap between germline ends came to 17 bases. TCRdb redid the calling of the reads with MiXCR, one entry per CDR3 protein. The table lists fewer than 1,000,000 distinct CDR3 sequences, around 29% of them singletons. The sequences come from cultured CD8+ T cells from PBMCs, collected from culture after CMV antigen stimulation. This receptor was identified in a human donor in good health (CMV status not recorded). Some clones in this sample may be carry-over from other donors' samples. The chain joins TRBV7-3 to TRBJ2-6, with D perhaps assigned TRBD1 or TRBD2 (6 bases each). The chain's CDR3 is CASSSTGAYDGANVLTF. CDR3 DNA: TGTGCCAGCAGCTCCACGGGGGCCTATGACGGGGCCAACGTCCTGACTTTC.